These 27 T cell receptor beta chains were sequenced from one sample in a study of cytomegalovirus exposure and HLA in healthy donors. The PCR made use of 60 Vbeta and 13 Jbeta primers. Sequencing was performed with immunoSEQ multiplex PCR; in TCRdb, only in-frame clones are kept and a portion is missing. The sample includes tens of thousands of clones, around 78% of them seen just once. Specimen: PBMCs. The source is a man aged 25 to 45 in good health and CMV-seronegative.

The chain recombines TRBV5-1 with TRBJ2-5, with 10 bases that match TRBD2. The trim removed 1 base at V and 3 bases at J, leaving 6 bases unmatched. CDR1 and CDR2 (germline): SGHRS, YFSETQ. The CDR3 length is 16 residues. CDR3: CASSLLAGGGKETQYF. CDR3 coding DNA: TGCGCCAGCAGCTTGTTAGCGGGAGGAGGAAAAGAGACCCAGTACTTC.

The gene calls are TRBV10-3 and TRBJ1-1; D perhaps matches TRBD1 (6 bases). V lost 0 bases and J 1 base, leaving 12 bases between the germline ends. In germline, CDR1 is ENHRY, CDR2 SYGVKD. The CDR3 has 16 amino acids. The CDR3 spells CAISESVGGSNTEAFF. DNA for the CDR3: TGTGCCATCAGTGAGTCGGTAGGGGGATCGAACACTGAAGCTTTCTTT.

The rearrangement uses TRBV10-3 and TRBJ1-2, with a weak D call TRBD1 (5 bases). Trimming removed 7 bases at V and 3 bases at J, with 18 bases between. Germline V gene sequence: CDR1 ENHRY, CDR2 SYGVKD. CDR3 length: 15 residues. The CDR3 DNA reads as TGTGCCATCACCCAAACTACGGTACAGGACTATGGCTACACCTTC. This translates into CAITQTTVQDYGYTF.

The chain has TRBV10-3 and TRBJ2-5; possible D gene TRBD2, 6 bases. Between the trimmed V and J ends, which lost 0 bases and 2 bases, there was a span of 16 bases. The CDR3 spans 17 residues. Germline V gene sequence: CDR1 ENHRY, CDR2 SYGVKD. CDR3 region: CAISESILAGLQETQYF. The CDR3 DNA follows: TGTGCCATCAGTGAGTCGATACTAGCAGGCTTACAAGAGACCCAGTACTTC.

The J gene is TRBJ2-3, the V gene TRBV7-3; D unresolved. The germline gives CDR1 SGHTA, CDR2 FQGTGA. Trimming removed 5 bases at V and 0 bases at J, with 12 bases between. CDR3 length equals 15 residues. The DNA for the CDR3 is TGTGCCAGCAGCCGAACCATCAGGAGCACAGATACGCAGTATTTT. Residues: CASSRTIRSTDTQYF.

The rearrangement links TRBV19 to TRBJ1-5, with TRBD1 identical over 7 bases. With 5 bases clipped from V and 1 base from J, the junction kept 2 bases outside the gene matches. The germline CDR1 and CDR2 sequences are LNHDA and SQIVND (reference sequence). The CDR3 has 14 amino acids. CDR3 region: CASSSDRSNQPQHF. CDR3 bases: TGTGCCAGTAGTTCGGACAGGAGCAATCAGCCCCAGCATTTT.

The chain combines TRBV6-4 with TRBJ2-1; D ambiguous. V dropped 4 bases and J dropped 4 bases, with 11 bases sitting between them. This CDR3 has 14 amino acids. The germline V gene has CDR1 MRHNA and CDR2 SNTAGT. The CDR3 DNA reads as TGTGCCAGCAGTGTTAGCCGGCTATACAATGAGCAGTTCTTC. It is translated as CASSVSRLYNEQFF.

V and J are TRBV4-3 and TRBJ2-5, with 7 bases aligning to TRBD2. Germline-derived CDR1 and CDR2 are LGHNA and YSLEER. The CDR3 consists of 15 residues. V was clipped by 1 base and J by 3 bases; unmatched bases: 5. CDR3 in DNA: TGCGCCAGCAGCCAAGTGTGGGGGGGGAAAGAGACCCAGTACTTC. Translating gives CASSQVWGGKETQYF.

The genes are TRBV5-4 and TRBJ1-2, with TRBD1 identical over 9 bases. This CDR3 region has 15 residues. Germline values: CDR1 SGHNT, CDR2 YYREEE (reference sequence). V lost 2 bases to trimming and J lost 7 bases; unmatched junction nucleotides: 9. CDR3 sequence reads: CASSLKQGAHSGYTF. The DNA for the CDR3 is TGTGCCAGCAGCTTAAAACAGGGGGCGCACAGTGGCTACACCTTC.

The V call is TRBV9, the J call TRBJ2-1; perhaps TRBD1 as D (5 bases). The germline gives CDR1 SGDLS, CDR2 YYNGEE. The CDR3 contains 16 residues. The ends were cut back, 0 bases at V and 5 bases at J, with 15 bases in the middle. CDR3 protein: CASSVGSGSWDNEQFF. The CDR3 nucleotides read TGTGCCAGCAGCGTAGGGTCAGGGTCATGGGACAATGAGCAGTTCTTC.

V usage is TRBV18 and J usage is TRBJ1-1, with 10 nucleotides matching TRBD1. Unmatched junction bases numbered 1, after V lost 0 bases and J lost 3 bases. From germline, CDR1 is KGHSH and CDR2 LQKENI. The CDR3 totals 15 residues. This CDR3 is CASSPPGQGYTEAFF. The CDR3 bases are TGTGCCAGCTCACCACCGGGACAGGGGTACACTGAAGCTTTCTTT.

A single count supports this clone. J is TRBJ2-3 and V is TRBV9; 10 bases align to TRBD2. Trimming at V came to 0 bases and at J to 2 bases, leaving 15 bases not matched to a gene. The length of the CDR3 is 20 residues. In germline, CDR1 is SGDLS, CDR2 YYNGEE. DNA of the CDR3: TGTGCCAGCAGCGTAGACGGGTGGCTAGCGGGAGACCACTTCACAGATACGCAGTATTTT. The encoded protein is CASSVDGWLAGDHFTDTQYF.

CDR3 protein: CASSRLGGTGELFF. DNA of the CDR3: TGTGCCAGCAGTAGACTGGGGGGCACCGGGGAGCTGTTTTTT. The chain has TRBV27 and TRBJ2-2; TRBD2 is a possible D gene (6 bases). In germline, CDR1 is MNHEY, CDR2 SMNVEV (reference sequence). V was pared by 5 bases and J by 4 bases, with 11 bases between. This CDR3 comprises 14 residues.

This rearrangement joins TRBV9 to TRBJ2-1; 7 bases are shared with TRBD2. In germline, CDR1 is SGDLS, CDR2 YYNGEE. This CDR3 comprises 15 residues. V was clipped by 4 bases and J by 6 bases; unmatched bases: 10. CDR3 in amino acids: CASSPTVLAANEQFF. In nucleotides, the CDR3 is TGTGCCAGCAGCCCCACAGTGCTAGCGGCCAATGAGCAGTTCTTC. Full variable domain (rest looked up from reference TRBV9 and TRBJ2-1): DSGVTQTPKHLITATGQRVTLRCSPRSGDLSVYWYQQSLDQGLQFLIQYYNGEERAKGNILERFSAQQFPDLHSELNLSSLELGDSALYFCASSPTVLAANEQFFGPGTRLTVL.

The gene calls are TRBV2 and TRBJ1-2, with 9 bases lining up with TRBD1. The germline CDR1 and CDR2 sequences are SNHLY and FYNNEI. The CDR3 totals 15 residues. V gave up 5 bases and J gave up 7 bases; unmatched junction bases: 11. DNA of the CDR3: TGTGCCAGCAGTCAAACCGGGACAGGGATAGGTGGCTACACCTTC. The encoded protein is CASSQTGTGIGGYTF.

The chain combines TRBV19 with TRBJ2-1; TRBD2 matches 8 bases. Trimming took 6 bases from V and 7 from J; bases not matched to a gene: 11. The CDR3 totals 15 residues. Germline V gene lookup returns CDR1 LNHDA and CDR2 SQIVND (reference sequence). The DNA for the CDR3 is TGTGCCAGTAGATACGCGGGAGGTCTTAGTAATGAGCAGTTCTTC. Translation: CASRYAGGLSNEQFF.

This chain connects TRBV7-6 to TRBJ2-2; D perhaps matches TRBD1 (5 bases). From germline, CDR1 is SGHVS and CDR2 FNYEAQ. Deletions cut 1 base from V and 4 bases from J, with 10 bases between. The CDR3 loop spans 15 amino acids. The CDR3 nucleotides are TGTGCCAGCAGCTTAGTGGACACCCGCACCGGGGAGCTGTTTTTT. Encoded protein: CASSLVDTRTGELFF.

J is TRBJ1-6 and V is TRBV6-8; 8 bases are a match to TRBD1. In germline, CDR1 is MNHGY, CDR2 SAAAGT. CDR3 length: 15 residues. The V segment lost 6 bases and the J segment 6 bases; nucleotides outside the gene matches: 7. For the CDR3, the DNA is TGTGCCAGCAGGACAGGGGTTTCGGCTAATTCACCCCTCCACTTT. It yields the protein CASRTGVSANSPLHF.

J is TRBJ1-1 and V is TRBV18, with 7 bases that match TRBD1. This CDR3 has 14 amino acids. Germline-derived CDR1 and CDR2 are KGHSH and LQKENI. V shed 5 bases, J shed 4 bases, and the junction held 7 bases outside the gene matches. CDR3 region: CASSTQGFGTEAFF. CDR3 sequence (DNA): TGTGCCAGCTCAACACAGGGGTTCGGCACTGAAGCTTTCTTT.

This chain joins TRBV6-5 and TRBJ2-1; D may be TRBD2 (6 bases). The V gene's germline CDR1 is MNHEY and CDR2 SVGAGI. This CDR3 region has 11 residues. V was shortened by 9 bases and J by 7 bases, with 10 bases between the two germline ends. The CDR3 sequence: CASSLANEQFF. The CDR3 coding sequence is TGTGCCAGTTCCCTAGCGAATGAGCAGTTCTTC.

V gene TRBV6-4 combines with J gene TRBJ2-1, with 15 bases identical to TRBD2. The CDR3 consists of 18 residues. Per germline, CDR1 MRHNA and CDR2 SNTAGT. The junction had 6 bases not matched to a gene; V was cut back by 6 bases and J by 0 bases. The CDR3 here is CASSLGTSGGSSYNEQFF. The CDR3 DNA is TGTGCCAGCAGCTTAGGGACTAGCGGGGGGAGCTCCTACAATGAGCAGTTCTTC.

This chain uses TRBV7-6 with TRBJ1-2, with TRBD1 as a possible D gene (5 bases). The germline CDR1 and CDR2 sequences are SGHVS and FNYEAQ. V was trimmed by 1 base and J by 5 bases, leaving 11 bases between them. This CDR3 is built from 14 residues. This CDR3 is CASSLGAGLYGYTF. The CDR3 DNA sequence: TGTGCCAGCAGCTTAGGGGCAGGGTTATATGGCTACACCTTC.

The rearrangement joins TRBV7-5 to TRBJ2-3; TRBD1, the D gene given by the table, was not confirmed from the DNA. TRBV7-5 is marked as a pseudogene. The CDR3 is 18 residues long. The CDR3 loop is CARSLKPGTFNSTDTQYF. CDR3 nucleotides: TGTGCCAGAAGCTTAAAGCCAGGGACATTTAATAGCACAGATACGCAGTATTTT.

The chain carries TRBV6-6 and TRBJ2-3, with 10 bases identical to TRBD2. V shed 5 bases and J 3 bases; nucleotides not matched to a gene: 5. The CDR3 consists of 15 residues. CDR1 and CDR2 (germline): MNHNY, SVGAGI (reference sequence). The CDR3 coding sequence is TGTGCCAGCAGTGCCAAGCGGGGGGGAACAGATACGCAGTATTTT. Its protein is CASSAKRGGTDTQYF.

The CDR3 DNA reads TGTGCCAGCAGCTTAGGAGGCCTAGCGGGACTTTTTCAGTTCTTC. It is translated as CASSLGGLAGLFQFF. V usage is TRBV7-8 and J usage is TRBJ2-1, with TRBD2 matching over 9 bases. The germline gives CDR1 SGHVS, CDR2 FQNEAQ. This CDR3 comprises 15 residues. V was pared by 1 base and J by 13 bases, with 11 bases of the junction left unmatched.

The chain is built from TRBV19 and TRBJ1-1; perhaps TRBD1 as D (6 bases). This CDR3 has 14 residues. Per the germline V gene, CDR1 is LNHDA and CDR2 is SQIVND (reference sequence). V dropped 3 bases and J dropped 6 bases, with 14 bases sitting between them. CDR3 in amino acids: CASSIGTKVAEAFF. The CDR3 nucleotides are TGTGCCAGTAGTATTGGGACAAAGGTCGCTGAAGCTTTCTTT.

The CDR3 sequence is CASPGTGIYEQYV. DNA of the CDR3: TGTGCCAGCCCCGGGACAGGGATCTACGAGCAGTACGTC. J is TRBJ2-7 and V is TRBV2; 9 bases fit TRBD1. The CDR3 has 13 amino acids. Germline CDR1 is SNHLY and CDR2 is FYNNEI. The V and J ends lost 8 bases and 3 bases, in that order; junction bases with no gene match: 5.